This T cell receptor beta chain was identified during a study of glioma-infiltrating T cells after dendritic cell vaccination. The time point here: after dendritic cell vaccination, including at tumor progression/relapse. Blood PBMC samples: pre-vaccination, two weeks post third vaccination, and at tumor progression. The primer mix had 60 V beta and 13 J beta primers. Profiling relied on immunoSEQ multiplex PCR, and the TCRdb table lists in-frame clones only, not all of them. This sample has 100,000 or so clones, with 75% to 90% found just once. Material: blood, obtained after dendritic cell vaccination. This clonotype was sampled from a human donor with glioblastoma.

CDR3 bases: TGTGCCAGCAGCTTAGGAATCCCCGGGGATACGCAGTATTTT. Amino acid sequence: CASSLGIPGDTQYF. The gene calls are TRBV7-3 and TRBJ2-3; unclear D gene. The CDR3 runs 14 residues. V dropped 2 bases and J dropped 6 bases, with 12 bases sitting between them. The V gene's germline CDR1 is SGHTA and CDR2 FQGTGA.